One and the same sample provided the 16 T cell receptor beta chains below, sequenced in a study of T cell responses to AZD1222 COVID-19 vaccine. TCRdb keeps only in-frame clones here, not all; method: immunoSEQ multiplex PCR. The sample holds 150,000 or so clones, roughly nine tenths seen once. The sequencing here drew on peripheral blood, taken on day 0 of AZD1222 vaccination. The receptors stem from an adult in good health.

The chain couples TRBV6-1 to TRBJ2-7; D unclear. The CDR3 runs 15 residues. The V and J ends lost 1 base and 0 bases respectively, with 10 bases between them. Germline V gene data show CDR1 as MNHNS and CDR2 as SASEGT. In DNA, the CDR3 is TGTGCCAGCAGTGAAGGCCACGGGTACTCCTACGAGCAGTACTTC. It encodes CASSEGHGYSYEQYF.

The chain employs TRBV28 and TRBJ2-1; no clear D gene. CDR3 length: 13 residues. CDR1 and CDR2 (germline): MDHEN, SYDVKM. Trimming pared 4 bases from V and 6 bases from J, leaving 10 bases between. The CDR3 spells CASSSPVINEQFF. The CDR3 DNA sequence: TGTGCCAGCAGTTCCCCCGTCATCAATGAGCAGTTCTTC.

The chain carries TRBV11-3 and TRBJ2-3, with D perhaps TRBD1 or TRBD2 (6 bases each). Per germline, CDR1 SGHNT and CDR2 YENEEA. CDR3 length: 15 residues. Trimming shortened V by 4 bases and J by 6 bases, and 17 bases separated the two germline ends. This CDR3 reads CASSSASQGGDTQYF. The CDR3 region has the DNA TGTGCCAGCAGCTCGGCTTCTCAAGGGGGGGATACGCAGTATTTT.

This clone was picked up one time. The chain combines TRBV7-3 with TRBJ2-1, with TRBD2 matching 14 bases. The CDR3 sequence is 14 residues long. V shed 5 bases, J shed 12 bases, and the junction held 6 bases outside the gene matches. Germline CDR1 and CDR2: SGHTA and FQGTGA. The DNA of the CDR3 is TGTGCCAGCAGCCCTGGGACTAGCGGGAGTTCGCAGTTCTTC. This codes for CASSPGTSGSSQFF.

The J gene is TRBJ1-3, the V gene TRBV28; possibly TRBD1 for D (5 bases). This CDR3 is 14 amino acids long. Trimming removed 4 bases from V and 5 bases from J, with 12 bases in between. The germline V gene has CDR1 MDHEN and CDR2 SYDVKM. The CDR3 region has the DNA TGTGCCAGCAGTTCTGGGGGGGGGAGAAACACCATATATTTT. Protein: CASSSGGGRNTIYF.

The gene calls are TRBV18 and TRBJ1-4; 10 bases align to TRBD1. CDR1 and CDR2 from the germline V gene are KGHSH and LQKENI. The CDR3 consists of 15 residues. V shed 5 bases, J shed 5 bases, and the junction held 5 bases outside the gene matches. This chain's CDR3 is CASSADRGKNEKLFF. Here the CDR3 DNA reads TGTGCCAGCTCAGCGGACAGGGGGAAAAATGAAAAACTGTTTTTT.

The chain carries TRBV6-5 and TRBJ1-2; unclear D gene. CDR3 length: 12 residues. Germline CDR1 and CDR2: MNHEY and SVGAGI. Trimming left V 2 bases short and J 7 bases short, with 8 bases between. Written as DNA, the CDR3 is TGTGCCAGCAGTTACCAGGAAGGTGGCTACACCTTC. The encoded protein is CASSYQEGGYTF.

The chain is built from TRBV2 and TRBJ1-4, with D perhaps matching TRBD1 (6 bases). Trimming stripped 6 bases from V and 8 bases from J, with 19 bases between. This CDR3 comprises 15 residues. Per the germline V gene, CDR1 is SNHLY and CDR2 is FYNNEI. The chain's CDR3 is CASSGGGPYREKLFF. CDR3 nucleotide sequence: TGTGCCAGCAGCGGAGGGGGGCCGTATAGAGAAAAACTGTTTTTT.

The chain couples TRBV28 to TRBJ1-6, with D possibly TRBD1 on 5 matching bases. CDR1 MDHEN and CDR2 SYDVKM come from the germline V gene. The CDR3 is made up of 14 amino acids. Between the trimmed V and J ends, which lost 3 bases and 10 bases, there was a span of 13 bases. CDR3 nucleotides: TGTGCCAGCAGTTTTGGACGGGGGGTGTCACCCCTCCACTTT. Residues: CASSFGRGVSPLHF.

The chain couples TRBV5-4 to TRBJ2-2, with 10 bases lining up with TRBD2. Trimming cost V 2 bases and J 7 bases; bases outside gene matches: 8. The CDR3 length is 16 residues. CDR1 is SGHNT and CDR2 is YYREEE in the germline V gene (reference sequence). The CDR3 DNA reads TGTGCCAGCAGCTTTGGGCTAGCGGGAGCGGGCGGGGAGCTGTTTTTT. Translation: CASSFGLAGAGGELFF.

This clone was counted between two and nine times. The chain couples TRBV7-3 to TRBJ2-3, with D maybe TRBD1 (6 bases). The germline V gene encodes CDR1 SGHTA and CDR2 FQGTGA. The CDR3 length is 13 residues. Trimming left V 4 bases short and J 2 bases short, with 7 bases between. This chain's CDR3 is CASSSGATDTQYF. The CDR3 DNA reads as TGTGCCAGCAGCTCAGGGGCCACAGATACGCAGTATTTT.

Worth noting for this clone: Other nucleotide sequences from this sample produce the same CDR3. V gene TRBV28 combines with J gene TRBJ1-2; D ambiguous. Looked up from germline, CDR1 is MDHEN and CDR2 is SYDVKM. V lost 3 bases, J lost 4 bases, and 6 bases lay in between. The CDR3 extends over 12 amino acids. The CDR3 sequence is CASSFGGYGYTF. As DNA, the CDR3 is TGTGCCAGCAGTTTCGGAGGCTATGGCTACACCTTC.

The chain joins TRBV24-1 to TRBJ2-2; 7 bases line up with TRBD2. The CDR3 loop spans 15 amino acids. CDR1 and CDR2 (germline): KGHDR, SFDVKD. J was trimmed by 6 bases and V by 4 bases; bases with no gene match: 7. The CDR3 DNA is TGTGCCACCAGTGACCCTGAACGGGGGGCCGGGGAGCTGTTTTTT. The encoded protein is CATSDPERGAGELFF.

J is TRBJ2-1 and V is TRBV28; D is unresolved. Germline CDR1 is MDHEN and CDR2 is SYDVKM. This CDR3 is 10 amino acids long. V was shortened by 3 bases and J by 8 bases, with 2 bases between the two germline ends. In nucleotides, the CDR3 is TGTGCCAGCAGTTTGGATGAGCAGTTCTTC. Translated: CASSLDEQFF.

V is TRBV12-3 or TRBV12-4 and J is TRBJ2-1; D is unresolved. V lost 3 bases, J lost 4 bases, and 7 bases lay in between. The CDR3 loop spans 13 amino acids. CDR3 in DNA: TGTGCCAGCAGTTTCGGAGCTTACAATGAGCAGTTCTTC. It is translated as CASSFGAYNEQFF.

In this sample, this clone turned up many times. The V and J genes are TRBV7-2 and TRBJ2-2; TRBD2 is a possible D gene (5 bases). The CDR3 extends over 15 amino acids. Germline V gene sequence: CDR1 SGHTA, CDR2 FQGNSA. V lost 5 bases and J 2 bases, leaving 12 bases between the germline ends. In DNA form, the CDR3 reads TGTGCCAGCAGCCCCCGGCTAGCAAACACCGGGGAGCTGTTTTTT. Translating it yields CASSPRLANTGELFF. The whole variable domain, filled in from reference TRBV7-2 and TRBJ2-2, reads GAGVSQSPSNKVTEKGKDVELRCDPISGHTALYWYRQSLGQGLEFLIYFQGNSAPDKSGLPSDRFSAERTGGSVSTLTIQRTQQEDSAVYLCASSPRLANTGELFFGEGSRLTVL.